These T cell receptor beta chains were read from a single sample in a study of CD8+CD57+ T cells in acquired aplastic anemia. TCRdb redid the calling of the reads with MiXCR, one entry per CDR3 protein. The sample includes about 240,000 distinct CDR3 sequences, approximately 50% of them seen just once. The sample comprised sorted CD4+, CD8+, or CD8+CD57+ T cells (not recorded which) from PBMCs. The receptor set was obtained from a human donor with aplastic anemia. Each CDR3 is given without its conserved first and last residue. D genes are given only for firm matches.

V: TRBV2; J: TRBJ1-2; D: .; CDR3: ASIGGSFQNGYT
V: TRBV15; J: TRBJ1-1; D: TRBD1; CDR3: ATSRGQGGEAF
V: TRBV12-3/TRBV12-4; J: TRBJ2-1; D: .; CDR3: ASSFRVTNNEQF
V: TRBV7-3; J: TRBJ2-1; D: .; CDR3: ASSQRPGPNNEQF
V: TRBV7-6; J: TRBJ1-1; D: .; CDR3: ASSAVSGVYTEAF
V: TRBV5-1; J: TRBJ1-1; D: TRBD1; CDR3: ASSLAPQGAGTEAF
V: TRBV5-1; J: TRBJ1-1; D: .; CDR3: ASSLASGFTEAF
V: TRBV3-2; J: TRBJ1-6; D: .; CDR3: ARSLPGQGDSPLH
V: TRBV29-1; J: TRBJ2-3; D: .; CDR3: SVGTVGGTQY
V: TRBV12-3/TRBV12-4; J: TRBJ1-1; D: .; CDR3: ASSLFREMNTEAF
V: TRBV10-3; J: TRBJ1-1; D: TRBD1; CDR3: AISESTPDRVGTEAF
V: TRBV5-6; J: TRBJ2-7; D: .; CDR3: ASSTYQGPYEQY
V: TRBV7-9; J: TRBJ1-2; D: .; CDR3: ASSPLGRGNGYT
V: TRBV6-6; J: TRBJ1-1; D: TRBD1; CDR3: ANADRVNSEAF
V: TRBV13; J: TRBJ1-1; D: TRBD1; CDR3: ASSQTPRGTEAF
V: TRBV29-1; J: TRBJ2-7; D: TRBD1; CDR3: SAGQGADEQY
V: TRBV7-9; J: TRBJ1-1; D: .; CDR3: ASSSRLSTEAF
V: TRBV7-9; J: TRBJ2-6; D: .; CDR3: ASSLAGHGTSGANVLT
V: TRBV7-3; J: TRBJ1-1; D: TRBD1; CDR3: ASNRGLRDTEAF
V: TRBV10-3; J: TRBJ1-5; D: .; CDR3: AISESSEQPQH
V: TRBV5-5; J: .; D: .; CDR3: ASSLPSADEQY
V: TRBV20-1; J: TRBJ2-5; D: .; CDR3: SARDGTRGGKETQY
V: TRBV7-9; J: TRBJ2-3; D: .; CDR3: ASSLPGGAITDTQY
V: TRBV7-7; J: TRBJ2-7; D: .; CDR3: ASTRSPQQY